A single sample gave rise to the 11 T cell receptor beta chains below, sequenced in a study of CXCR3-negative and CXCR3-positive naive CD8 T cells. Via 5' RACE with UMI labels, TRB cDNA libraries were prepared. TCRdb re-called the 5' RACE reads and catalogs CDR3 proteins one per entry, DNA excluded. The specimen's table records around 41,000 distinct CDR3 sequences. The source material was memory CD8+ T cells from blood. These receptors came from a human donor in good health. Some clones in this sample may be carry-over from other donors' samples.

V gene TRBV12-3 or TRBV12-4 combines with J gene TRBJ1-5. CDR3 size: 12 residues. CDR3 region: CASSLGDQPQHF.

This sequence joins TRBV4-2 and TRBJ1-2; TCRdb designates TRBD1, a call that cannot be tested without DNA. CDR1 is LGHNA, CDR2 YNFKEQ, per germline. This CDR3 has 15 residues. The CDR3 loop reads CASSQDIAGGYGYTF.

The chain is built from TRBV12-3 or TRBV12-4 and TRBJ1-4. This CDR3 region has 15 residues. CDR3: CASSRSDEPDRKLFF.

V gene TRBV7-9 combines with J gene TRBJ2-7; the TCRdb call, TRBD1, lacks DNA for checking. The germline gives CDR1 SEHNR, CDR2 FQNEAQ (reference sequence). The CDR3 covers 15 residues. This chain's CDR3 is CASSPAGTGEHEQYF.

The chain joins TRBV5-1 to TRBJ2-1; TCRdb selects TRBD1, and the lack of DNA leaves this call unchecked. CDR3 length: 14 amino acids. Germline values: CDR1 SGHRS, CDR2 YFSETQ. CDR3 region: CASSLALWGHEQFF.

The CDR3 here is CASSPVRDSLSYNEQFF. The chain combines TRBV3-1 with TRBJ2-1; TCRdb picks TRBD1, but there is no DNA to check that call. The length of the CDR3 is 17 residues. The V gene's germline CDR1 is LGHDT and CDR2 YNNKEL (reference sequence).

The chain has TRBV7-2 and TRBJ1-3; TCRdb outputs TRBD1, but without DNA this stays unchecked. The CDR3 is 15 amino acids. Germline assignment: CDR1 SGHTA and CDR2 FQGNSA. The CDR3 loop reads CASSSGRISGNTIYF.

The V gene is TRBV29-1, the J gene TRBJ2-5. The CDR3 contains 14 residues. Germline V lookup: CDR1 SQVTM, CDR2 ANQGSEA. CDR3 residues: CSVESWHVEETQYF.

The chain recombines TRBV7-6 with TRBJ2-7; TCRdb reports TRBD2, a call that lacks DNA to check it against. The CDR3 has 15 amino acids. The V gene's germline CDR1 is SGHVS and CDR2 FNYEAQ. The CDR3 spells CASSPANPDSYEQYF.

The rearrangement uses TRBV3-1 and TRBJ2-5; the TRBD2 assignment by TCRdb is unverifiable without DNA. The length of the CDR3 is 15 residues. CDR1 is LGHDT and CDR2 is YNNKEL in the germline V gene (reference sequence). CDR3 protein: CASSQGSGPPGTQYF.

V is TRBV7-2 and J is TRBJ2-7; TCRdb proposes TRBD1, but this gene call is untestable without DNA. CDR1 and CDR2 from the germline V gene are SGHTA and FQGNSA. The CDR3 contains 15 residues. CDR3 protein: CASSLGQGGPYEQYF.